Sequencing of this T cell receptor beta chain was carried out in a study of blood T cell repertoires in COVID-19. Study details: T cells, B-cell-depleted T cells, or PBMCs supplied cDNA or gDNA.

Repertoires were generated with immunoSEQ multiplex PCR, while TCRdb's copy carries only in-frame clones and drops some. The table records some 69,000 clones, around 90% of them present only once. The CDR3 sequence is 15 residues long. Germline V gene sequence: CDR1 SGDLS, CDR2 YYNGEE. The V segment lost 0 bases and the J segment 3 bases; nucleotides outside the gene matches: 4. This clonotype was sampled from a man in his forties or fifties with COVID-19, enrolled during active disease. Sequenced: peripheral blood. The genes are TRBV9 and TRBJ2-7, with 9 bases lining up with TRBD2. Here the CDR3 DNA reads TGTGCCAGCAGCGTAGAGGCTAGCGGGAACTACGAGCAGTACTTC. Translating it yields CASSVEASGNYEQYF.